This T cell receptor (beta chain) was sequenced during a study of spatial heterogeneity in lung cancer. Background on the study: Follow-up PBMC specimens underwent sequencing when available; their median timing was about 2 years after resection.

Documented time point: blood at routine non-recurrence follow-up after resection. Unsorted tumor, nontumor lung tissue or cryopreserved PBMC supplied the whole RNA. This clonotype was found many times. Each TCR cDNA molecule carried a unique molecular identifier. MiXCR, run by TCRdb on the 5' RACE reads, gives a single entry per CDR3 protein. The sample records over 35,000 distinct CDR3 sequences, about 10% being singletons. Looked up from germline, CDR1 is SGHAT and CDR2 is FQDESV (reference sequence). This CDR3 has 17 amino acids. V gave up 5 bases and J gave up 5 bases; unmatched junction bases: 13.

The chain links TRBV11-1 to TRBJ2-5; 11 bases fit TRBD1. This clonotype was obtained from a female donor with early-stage non-small cell lung cancer. The sequences come from PBMCs, collected at follow-up. The CDR3: CASSTGQGASLAETQYF. DNA for the CDR3: TGTGCCAGCAGCACCGGACAGGGGGCTAGTCTGGCGGAGACCCAGTACTTC.